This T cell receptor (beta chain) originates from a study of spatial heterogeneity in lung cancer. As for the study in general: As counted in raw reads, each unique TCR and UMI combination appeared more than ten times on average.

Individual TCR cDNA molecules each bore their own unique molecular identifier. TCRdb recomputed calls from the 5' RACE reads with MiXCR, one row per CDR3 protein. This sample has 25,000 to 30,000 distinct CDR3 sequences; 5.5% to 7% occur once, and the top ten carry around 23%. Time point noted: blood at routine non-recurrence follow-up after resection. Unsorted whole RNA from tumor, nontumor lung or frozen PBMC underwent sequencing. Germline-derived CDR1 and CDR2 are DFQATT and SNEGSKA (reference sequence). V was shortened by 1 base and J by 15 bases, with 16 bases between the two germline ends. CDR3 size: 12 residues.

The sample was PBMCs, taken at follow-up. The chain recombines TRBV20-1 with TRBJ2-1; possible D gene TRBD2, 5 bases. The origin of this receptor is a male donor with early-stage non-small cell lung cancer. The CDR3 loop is CSARADGDERFF. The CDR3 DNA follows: TGCAGTGCTAGAGCCGACGGGGATGAAAGGTTCTTC.